This entry describes one T cell receptor beta chain. This specimen comes from a study of Ad26.COV2.S vaccination and SARS-CoV-2 variants. The treatment denotes: around 19 received Ad26.COV2.S at low or high dose, single or two shots; roughly five received placebo; per-sample allocation not given. Day 63 after the first vaccine or placebo injection was the time point for sampling. Germline CDR1 reads SGHVS; CDR2 reads FNYEAQ. V lost 0 bases and J lost 7, with 7 bases in between. The CDR3 loop spans 13 amino acids. The method was immunoSEQ multiplex PCR; TCRdb's version includes in-frame clones alone and lacks a portion of them. The sample has some 300,000 clones, about 86% seen once.

Material: peripheral blood, obtained in a trial of Ad26.COV2.S vaccine versus placebo. The rearrangement uses TRBV7-6 and TRBJ1-5; D is unresolved. The receptor was isolated from a person aged 18-60 years who received the Ad26.COV2.S COVID-19 vaccine or a placebo. CDR3 coding DNA: TGTGCCAGCAGCTTAGCCGGAGGGCAGCCCCAGCATTTT. It is translated as CASSLAGGQPQHF.